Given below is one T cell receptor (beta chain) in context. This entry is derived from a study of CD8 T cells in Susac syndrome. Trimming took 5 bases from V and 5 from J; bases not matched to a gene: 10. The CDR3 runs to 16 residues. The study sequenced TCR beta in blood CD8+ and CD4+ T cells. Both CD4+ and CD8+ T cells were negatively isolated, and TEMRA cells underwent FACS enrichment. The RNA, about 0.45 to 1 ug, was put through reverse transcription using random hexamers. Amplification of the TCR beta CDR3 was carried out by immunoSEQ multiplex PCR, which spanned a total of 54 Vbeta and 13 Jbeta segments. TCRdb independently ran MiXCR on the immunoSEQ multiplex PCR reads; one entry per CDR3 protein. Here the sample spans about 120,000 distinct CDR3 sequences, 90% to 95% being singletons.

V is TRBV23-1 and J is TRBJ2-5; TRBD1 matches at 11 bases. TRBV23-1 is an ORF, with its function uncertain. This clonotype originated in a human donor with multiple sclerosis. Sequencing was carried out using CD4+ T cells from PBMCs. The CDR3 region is CASSNRTGGFGETQYF. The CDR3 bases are TGCGCCAGCAGTAACCGGACAGGGGGCTTCGGGGAGACCCAGTACTTC.